This is a list of T cell receptor beta chains from one sample in a study of T cell repertoires in cytomegalovirus infection. TCRdb redid the calling of the reads with MiXCR, one entry per CDR3 protein. The top ten clones hold approximately 31% of a sample with about 110,000 distinct CDR3 sequences, over 9.5% of them seen once. What these receptors recognize is not known. Sequencing input: PBMCs, sequenced either directly or after in vitro stimulation (not recorded which). The receptors shown here come from a human donor in good health (CMV status not recorded). Some clones in this sample may be carry-over from other donors' samples. CDR3s include the opening cysteine and the closing phenylalanine or tryptophan. D genes are given only for firm matches. For some rows the clone size is stated as once, few or many, or as a class when expanded; others skip it.

DNA: TGTGCCATCAGTGAGTCAAGGCCGGGACAGAATTTC
CDR3: CAISESRPGQNF
size: many
J: TRBJ2-7
D: TRBD1
V: TRBV10-3

DNA: TGTGCCAGCACCGAACAGGGCCGCACTGAAGCTTTCTTT
CDR3: CASTEQGRTEAFF
size: many
J: TRBJ1-1
D: -
V: TRBV12-3/TRBV12-4

DNA: TGTGCCAGCAGTCGGACAGGGGAGGAAAAACTGTTTTTT
CDR3: CASSRTGEEKLFF
size: many
J: TRBJ1-4
D: TRBD1
V: TRBV7-2

DNA: TGTGCCAGCAGCGCCAGGGGACTCATCACAGATACGCAGTATTTT
CDR3: CASSARGLITDTQYF
size: many
J: TRBJ2-3
D: -
V: TRBV7-2

DNA: TGTGCCAGCAGCATCCCGAAGCGGGGCGTGAGACTTCAAGAGACCCAGTACTTC
CDR3: CASSIPKRGVRLQETQYF
size: many
J: TRBJ2-5
D: TRBD2
V: TRBV7-9

DNA: TGCGCCAGCAGCCGGGAAGGTAGCGGGAGCACTTCCTACAATGAGCAGTTCTTC
CDR3: CASSREGSGSTSYNEQFF
size: many
J: TRBJ2-1
D: TRBD2
V: TRBV4-1

DNA: TGTGCCAGCAGTTACCACCCGGGACTAGCGGGAGGAGAGACAGATACGCAGTATTTT
CDR3: CASSYHPGLAGGETDTQYF
size: few
J: TRBJ2-3
D: TRBD2
V: TRBV6-5

DNA: TGCGCCAGCAGCTCATCCTCGGGACTTGAAGCTTTCTTT
CDR3: CASSSSSGLEAFF
size: few
J: TRBJ1-1
D: -
V: TRBV5-1

DNA: TGTGCCAGCAGTCAGCCCGGGACCCCCATCTTACTACAGTACTTC
CDR3: CASSQPGTPILLQYF
size: -
J: TRBJ2-5
D: -
V: TRBV6-2/TRBV6-3

DNA: TGTGCCAGCAGCCAACCGGGACTAACACACTCTGGGGCCAACGTCCTGACTTTC
CDR3: CASSQPGLTHSGANVLTF
size: -
J: TRBJ2-6
D: TRBD2
V: TRBV4-2

DNA: TGTGCCAGCAGCCCCGGGACAGATACGCAGTATTTT
CDR3: CASSPGTDTQYF
size: few
J: TRBJ2-3
D: -
V: TRBV11-2